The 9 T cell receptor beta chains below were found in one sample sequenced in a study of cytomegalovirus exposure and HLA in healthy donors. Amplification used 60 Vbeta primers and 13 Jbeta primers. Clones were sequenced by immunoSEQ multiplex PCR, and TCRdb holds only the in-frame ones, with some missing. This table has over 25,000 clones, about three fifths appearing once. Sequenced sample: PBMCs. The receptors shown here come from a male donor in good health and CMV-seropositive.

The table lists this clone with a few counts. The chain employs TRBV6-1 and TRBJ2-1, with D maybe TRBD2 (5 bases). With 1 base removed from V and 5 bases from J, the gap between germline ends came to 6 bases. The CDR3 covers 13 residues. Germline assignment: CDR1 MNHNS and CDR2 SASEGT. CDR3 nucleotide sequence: TGTGCCAGCAGTGAAGGGGGAGACAATGAGCAGTTCTTC. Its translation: CASSEGGDNEQFF.

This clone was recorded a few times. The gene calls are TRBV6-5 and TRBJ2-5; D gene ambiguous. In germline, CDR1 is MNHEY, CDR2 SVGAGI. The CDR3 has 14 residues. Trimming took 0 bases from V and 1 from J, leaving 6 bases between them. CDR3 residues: CASSYSQFQETQYF. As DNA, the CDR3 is TGTGCCAGCAGTTACTCCCAGTTCCAAGAGACCCAGTACTTC.

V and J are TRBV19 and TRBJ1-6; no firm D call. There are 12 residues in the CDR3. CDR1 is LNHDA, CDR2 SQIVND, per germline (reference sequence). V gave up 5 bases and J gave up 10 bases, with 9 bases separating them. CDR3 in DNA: TGTGCCAGTAGTTCACCTATCTCACCCCTCCACTTT. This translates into CASSSPISPLHF. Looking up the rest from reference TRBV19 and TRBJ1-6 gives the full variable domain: DGGITQSPKYLFRKEGQNVTLSCEQNLNHDAMYWYRQDPGQGLRLIYYSQIVNDFQKGDIAEGYSVSREKKESFPLTVTSAQKNPTAFYLCASSSPISPLHFGNGTRLTVT.

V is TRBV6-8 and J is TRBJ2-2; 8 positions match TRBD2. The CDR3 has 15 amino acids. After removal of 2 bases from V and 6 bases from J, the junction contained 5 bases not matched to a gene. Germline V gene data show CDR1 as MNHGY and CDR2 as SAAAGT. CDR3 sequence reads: CASSYGSGSAGELFF. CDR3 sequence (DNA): TGTGCCAGCAGTTACGGGAGCGGGAGTGCCGGGGAGCTGTTTTTT.

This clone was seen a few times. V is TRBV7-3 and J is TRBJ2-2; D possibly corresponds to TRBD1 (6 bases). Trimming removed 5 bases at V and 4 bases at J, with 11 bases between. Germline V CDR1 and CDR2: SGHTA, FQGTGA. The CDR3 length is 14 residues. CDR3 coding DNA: TGTGCCAGCAGCGTCACAGGGAGCACCGGGGAGCTGTTTTTT. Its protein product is CASSVTGSTGELFF.

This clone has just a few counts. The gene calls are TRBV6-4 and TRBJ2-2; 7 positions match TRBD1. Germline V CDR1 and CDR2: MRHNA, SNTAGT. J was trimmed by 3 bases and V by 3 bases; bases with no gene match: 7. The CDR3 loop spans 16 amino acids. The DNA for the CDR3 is TGTGCCAGCAGTGAAGATGTAGGGGGCCACACCGGGGAGCTGTTTTTT. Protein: CASSEDVGGHTGELFF.

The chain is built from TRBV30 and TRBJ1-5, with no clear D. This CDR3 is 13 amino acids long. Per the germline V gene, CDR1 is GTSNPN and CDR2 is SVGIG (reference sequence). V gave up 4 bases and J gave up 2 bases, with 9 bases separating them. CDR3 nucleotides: TGTGCCTGGAATAGGGAGGGCAATCAGCCCCAGCATTTT. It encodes CAWNREGNQPQHF.

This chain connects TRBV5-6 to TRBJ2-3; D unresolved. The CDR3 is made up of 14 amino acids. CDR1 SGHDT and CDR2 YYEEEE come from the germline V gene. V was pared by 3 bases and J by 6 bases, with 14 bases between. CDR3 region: CASSWRRLEDTQYF. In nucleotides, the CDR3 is TGTGCCAGCAGCTGGCGGCGGCTCGAGGATACGCAGTATTTT.

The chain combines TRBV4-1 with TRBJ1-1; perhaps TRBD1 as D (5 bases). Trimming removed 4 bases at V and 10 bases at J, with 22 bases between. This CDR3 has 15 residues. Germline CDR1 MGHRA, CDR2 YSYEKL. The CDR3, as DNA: TGCGCCAGCAGCCTCGACCGGGACTTCCTACGGGCAGCTTTCTTT. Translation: CASSLDRDFLRAAFF.